The present T cell receptor (beta chain) was sequenced within a study of CXCR3-negative and CXCR3-positive naive CD8 T cells (dated by TCRdb to about 2019). With respect to the entire study: In total, some 130 million TRB reads were obtained, or roughly 1.5 +/- 0.3 million reads per library. The diversity and physicochemical repertoire analyses included fewer than twelve donors pooled from two independent experiments. TRBV-TRBJ cluster analysis included naive subsets from several donors and memory cells from 3 donors. Results and caveats for the whole study, not just this receptor: Because surface CD5, which is linked to self-reactivity in mice, was comparable between the naive subsets, TCR interaction strength was also inferred from the physicochemical properties of TRB CDR3s. Freshly isolated PBMCs were used for most assays because CXCR3 expression partially decreased after cryopreservation. TRB CDR3s from CXCR3-positive naive cells showed higher hydrophobicity (lower Kidera factor 4), lower energy, and higher strength and volume indices than CXCR3-negative naive cells. Both naive subsets had comparably high repertoire diversity, while memory CD8+ T cells had much lower repertoire diversity. Naive CXCR3-negative and CXCR3-positive cells from the same donor showed similar TRBV-TRBJ usage, whereas memory cells showed distinct patterns.

Concerning this clonotype itself: What antigen it recognizes has not been identified.

Taken from cysteine to phenylalanine, the CDR3 has 13 residues. Nucleotide data are not available. CDR1 MNHEY and CDR2 SVGAGI are derived from the germline V gene. The instrument given in TCRdb is NextSeq 550. The Human TCR Profiling Kit (MiLaboratory) was used to prepare UMI-labeled 5' RACE TRB cDNA libraries. cDNA synthesis used the entire amount of extracted RNA, and PCR amplification then used the entire amount of cDNA produced. Libraries were prepared in parallel with an identical number of PCR cycles. The original methods were these. With a requirement of at least two reads per UMI, MIGEC and MiXCR extracted about 50,000 +/- 10,000 unique UMI-labeled TRB cDNA molecules per library. Each library averaged around 40,000 +/- 10,000 functional in-frame TRB CDR3 nucleotide clonotypes without stop codons. After downsampling to 5000 UMI-labeled TRB molecules per sample, diversity metrics such as normalized Shannon-Wiener and Chao1 were calculated in VDJtools. For the central five CDR3 residues, VDJtools calculated physicochemical properties weighted by clonotype size, namely interaction energy, strength, volume and Kidera factor 4. Each CDR3 protein sequence appears as one entry after TCRdb reprocessed the reads, and no DNA is included. TCRdb's processing, not the study's, gives the V and J calls here. The sample table includes 120,000 to 150,000 distinct CDR3 sequences. The top ten clonotypes cover 0.25% to 0.3% of the sample.

Each CD8+ T cell subset was flow-sorted in triplicate, with approximately 300,000 cells per subset placed directly into RLT lysis buffer. Naive CD8+ T cells were defined stringently as CD45RO-CCR7+CD27+CD95- to exclude memory contaminants. Peripheral blood mononuclear cells were isolated from buffy coats using standard density gradient centrifugation. Naive CXCR3-negative and CXCR3-positive CD8+ T cells were flow-sorted using a FACSAria III. Total RNA was extracted from sorted cells with an RNeasy Mini Kit. The chain joins TRBV6-5 to TRBJ1-2. Sequencing was performed on naive CXCR3+ CD8+ T cells from blood. Reading the label with the study, this specimen's cell subset or site is: CD45RO-CCR7+CD27+CD95- naive CD8+ T cells expressing CXCR3 (TNR3+). The TCR was taken from a human donor in good health. Some clones in this sample may be carry-over from other donors' samples. This receptor carries the CDR3 CASSYTGGYGYTF.